Sample share makes the clone carrying this T cell receptor beta chain medium-sized. Antigen: not known. In a library made to pick up alpha chains, this beta chain is a stray read with a size that means little. The sample comes from a study of spatial heterogeneity in lung cancer. Time point in this sample: sample taken at primary tumor resection. Samples were donated by 72 untreated early-stage non-small cell lung cancer patients. Points from the study as a whole: Mutation tallies in tumors tracked expanded intratumoral alpha and beta TCR counts.

In TCRdb, the 5' RACE reads were re-called with MiXCR into one record per CDR3 protein. Seen here are thousands of distinct CDR3 sequences, 14% observed once, and the top ten hold 9%. This receptor was identified in a female donor with early-stage non-small cell lung cancer. Sequencing used lung tumor tissue, obtained at surgery.

In DNA form, the CDR3 reads TGTGCCAGCAGCCAATCTGACAGAAGAGGAAACACCATATATTTT. Its translation is CASSQSDRRGNTIYF. The chain combines TRBV3-1 with TRBJ1-3, with D possibly TRBD1 on 5 matching bases. CDR1 is LGHDT and CDR2 is YNNKEL in the germline V gene (reference sequence). V lost 2 bases, J lost 4 bases, and 12 bases lay in between. CDR3 length equals 15 residues.